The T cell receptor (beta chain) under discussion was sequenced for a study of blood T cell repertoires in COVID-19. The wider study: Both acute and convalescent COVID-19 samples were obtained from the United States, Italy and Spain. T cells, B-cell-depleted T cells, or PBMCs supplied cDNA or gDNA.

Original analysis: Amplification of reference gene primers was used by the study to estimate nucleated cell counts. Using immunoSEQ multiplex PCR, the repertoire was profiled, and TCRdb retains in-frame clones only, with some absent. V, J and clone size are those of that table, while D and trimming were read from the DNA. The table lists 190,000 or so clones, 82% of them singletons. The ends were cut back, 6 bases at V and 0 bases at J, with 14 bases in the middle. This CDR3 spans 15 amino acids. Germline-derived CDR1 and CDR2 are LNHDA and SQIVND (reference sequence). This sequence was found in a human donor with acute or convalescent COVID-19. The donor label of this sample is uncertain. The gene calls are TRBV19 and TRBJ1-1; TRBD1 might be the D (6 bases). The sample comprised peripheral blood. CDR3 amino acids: CASRLQGRVNTEAFF. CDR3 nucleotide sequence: TGTGCCAGTAGGCTCCAGGGGAGGGTGAACACTGAAGCTTTCTTT.